Included here is one T cell receptor beta chain sequence, with context. Other DNA sequences within the sample encode an identical CDR3. The data were obtained in a study of CD8+ T cells in alopecia areata. Once RNA had been extracted, it was reverse transcribed into cDNA to act as the sequencing template. TCRdb's copy holds only in-frame clones and misses some; the assay was immunoSEQ multiplex PCR. The data show over 200,000 clones, 57% seen once. Germline CDR1 and CDR2: SGHAT and FQNNGV. The CDR3 has 13 amino acids. The germline V and J ends were trimmed by 6 bases and 2 bases, with 10 bases remaining between them.

The sequences come from CD4+ T cells sorted from blood, collected at week 0. The chain couples TRBV11-2 to TRBJ1-2; no reliable D call. The clonotype was recovered from a human donor with alopecia areata. CDR3 loop: CASSPDSNYGYTF. The CDR3 DNA sequence: TGTGCCAGCAGTCCAGATTCCAACTATGGCTACACCTTC.